The text below deals with one TCR beta chain. Its antigen is not known. TCRdb processed the PCR reads anew with MiXCR; each CDR3 protein has one entry. The sample shows about 640,000 distinct CDR3 sequences, nearly 20% of them seen only once. The data belong to a study of molecular identifiers for immune sequencing clone quantification. Study-wide findings and caveats: Clones of above 20 RNA copies carried over 99% of effector molecules; in naive cells they carried under 1%.

V was pared by 6 bases and J by 4 bases, with 18 bases between. The CDR3 has 15 amino acids. Germline assignment: CDR1 MGHRA and CDR2 YSYEKL. Sequencing was carried out using naive CD8+ T cells from blood, with Jurkat cell RNA spiked in. The subset was: FACS-sorted CD8+CD4-CCR7+CD45RA+ naive T cells. The sequence derives from a human donor in good health. Some libraries in this study had Jurkat cell RNA spiked in. This chain links TRBV4-1 with TRBJ1-1; D remains ambiguous. The CDR3 DNA reads as TGCGCCAGCAGTCAAAAGGGCAGTCTGAGCACTGAAGCTTTCTTT. It specifies CASSQKGSLSTEAFF.